These T cell receptor beta chains were read from a single sample in a study. One entry per CDR3 protein, called by TCRdb with MiXCR from the 5' RACE reads. The sample contains nearly 55,000 distinct CDR3 sequences, around 24% of which appear only once. The specimen sequenced was tumor-infiltrating naive CD4+ T cells sorted from the breast tumor. The receptors shown here come from a female donor with breast cancer. CDR3s include the opening cysteine and the closing phenylalanine or tryptophan. A D gene is named only where the DNA matches it firmly. A clone size is listed for some rows: how often the clone was seen (once, few, many), or a class if it is expanded.

d_gene	v_gene	abundance	j_gene	CDR3aa	CDR3nt
TRBD2	TRBV28	.	TRBJ2-7	CASSPGSGRHEQYF	TGTGCCAGCAGTCCGGGTAGCGGGAGGCACGAGCAGTACTTC
TRBD1	TRBV2	few	TRBJ1-1	CASSPRTGSITEAFF	TGTGCCAGCAGTCCGCGGACAGGGTCGATCACTGAAGCTTTCTTT
TRBD1	TRBV12-3/TRBV12-4	few	TRBJ2-7	CASSADPGTGYEQYF	TGTGCCAGCAGTGCCGACCCCGGGACAGGTTACGAGCAGTACTTC
.	TRBV4-1	few	TRBJ1-5	CASSQLTGGNQPQHF	TGCGCCAGCAGCCAGTTGACAGGAGGAAATCAGCCCCAGCATTTT
TRBD2	TRBV12-3/TRBV12-4	.	TRBJ2-2	CASSPVRGGTGELFF	TGTGCCAGCAGCCCAGTCCGGGGAGGGACCGGGGAGCTGTTTTTT
.	TRBV6-2/TRBV6-3	.	TRBJ1-1	CASTSPRGGNTEAFF	TGTGCCAGCACCTCCCCCAGGGGTGGGAACACTGAAGCTTTCTTT
.	TRBV7-9	.	TRBJ2-1	CAVGEEYNEQFF	TGTGCCGTCGGGGAAGAGTACAATGAGCAGTTCTTC
.	TRBV6-5	many	TRBJ1-1	CASRSQTGEAFF	TGTGCCAGCCGATCTCAGACAGGCGAAGCTTTCTTT
TRBD2	TRBV20-1	few	TRBJ2-3	CSASKGLAGDTDTQYF	TGCAGTGCTAGTAAGGGACTAGCGGGAGACACAGATACGCAGTATTTT
.	TRBV6-5	many	TRBJ1-2	CASRPFVLNGYTF	TGTGCCAGCCGTCCGTTCGTCCTAAATGGCTACACCTTC
.	TRBV4-1	few	TRBJ1-1	CASNPEGHLNTEAFF	TGCGCCAGCAACCCCGAGGGACATCTGAACACTGAAGCTTTCTTT
TRBD2	TRBV4-2	.	TRBJ2-3	CASSQGLAGTTDTQYF	TGTGCCAGCAGCCAAGGACTAGCGGGAACCACAGATACGCAGTATTTT
TRBD1	TRBV4-2	many	TRBJ2-1	CASSQRGPPNEQFF	TGTGCCAGCAGCCAAAGGGGGCCCCCCAATGAGCAGTTCTTC
.	TRBV18	.	TRBJ2-7	CASSPPVTDSRYYEQYF	TGTGCCAGCTCTCCTCCCGTTACGGACAGCCGTTACTACGAGCAGTACTTC
.	TRBV6-2/TRBV6-3	many	TRBJ2-7	CASTDLAFSSYEQYF	TGTGCCAGCACCGATCTAGCGTTTAGCTCCTACGAGCAGTACTTC
.	TRBV5-1	few	TRBJ1-1	CASSLKTNTEAFF	TGCGCCAGCAGCTTGAAGACGAACACTGAAGCTTTCTTT
TRBD2	TRBV6-1	.	TRBJ2-5	CASSEEASGGPYQETQYF	TGTGCCAGCAGTGAAGAGGCTAGCGGGGGGCCGTACCAAGAGACCCAGTACTTC
.	TRBV12-3/TRBV12-4	.	TRBJ2-3	CASSLQAGDTQYF	TGTGCCAGCAGTTTGCAAGCGGGCGATACGCAGTATTTT
.	TRBV5-1	once	TRBJ1-1	CTSSLYQGYEAFF	TGCACCAGCAGCTTGTACCAGGGTTATGAAGCTTTCTTT
.	TRBV5-1	.	TRBJ1-2	CASSQTGNYGYTF	TGCGCCAGCAGCCAGACTGGTAACTATGGCTACACCTTC
.	TRBV2	.	TRBJ2-5	CASHKLGETQYF	TGTGCCAGCCACAAGCTTGGGGAGACCCAGTACTTC
.	TRBV5-1	medium-sized	TRBJ2-7	CASIRGAYEQYF	TGCGCCAGCATCCGGGGCGCCTACGAGCAGTACTTC
.	TRBV20-1	few	TRBJ1-1	CSANLVGLNTEAFF	TGCAGTGCCAACCTCGTTGGCCTGAACACTGAAGCTTTCTTT
TRBD2	TRBV5-1	.	TRBJ2-5	CASSRTSGRRETQYF	TGCGCCAGCAGCAGGACTAGCGGGAGGAGGGAGACCCAGTACTTC
TRBD2	TRBV6-5	.	TRBJ2-2	CASNGGFSSGELSF	TGTGCCAGCAACGGGGGGTTCTCTTCCGGGGAGCTGTCTTTT
.	TRBV7-2	few	TRBJ2-3	CASSLRGHGGDTQYF	TGTGCCAGCAGCTTAAGGGGACACGGGGGGGATACGCAGTATTTT
TRBD1	TRBV27	few	TRBJ1-5	CASSPLDRGRGEPQHF	TGTGCCAGCAGTCCTCTAGACAGGGGCCGCGGGGAGCCCCAGCATTTT
TRBD1	TRBV10-3	few	TRBJ2-3	CANAQGESTDTQYF	TGTGCCAACGCACAGGGGGAAAGCACAGATACGCAGTATTTT
.	TRBV12-3/TRBV12-4	few	TRBJ2-7	CASSPRGGGPNPEQYF	TGTGCCAGCTCTCCCCGGGGCGGGGGCCCCAACCCCGAGCAGTACTTC
TRBD2	TRBV12-3/TRBV12-4	few	TRBJ2-3	CASSFGTSGGGDTQYF	TGTGCCAGCAGCTTCGGGACTAGCGGGGGAGGTGATACGCAGTATTTT
.	TRBV20-1	.	TRBJ2-1	CSVPGLVARGQFF	TGCAGCGTACCGGGACTGGTGGCAAGGGGGCAGTTCTTC
.	TRBV12-3/TRBV12-4	.	TRBJ2-3	CASSLPPSTDTQYF	TGTGCCAGCAGTTTACCCCCTAGCACAGATACGCAGTATTTT
.	TRBV5-4	few	TRBJ2-2	CASSLNKRGSGELFF	TGTGCCAGCAGCTTGAACAAAAGGGGCTCCGGGGAGCTGTTTTTT
.	TRBV3-1	.	TRBJ1-1	CASSQDARGTEAFF	TGTGCCAGCAGCCAAGACGCAAGGGGGACTGAAGCTTTCTTT